The next 29 T cell receptor beta chains were all read from a single sample in a study of T cell repertoires in cytomegalovirus infection. In TCRdb, the reads were re-called with MiXCR into one record per CDR3 protein. The repertoire holds around 290,000 distinct CDR3 sequences, with 20% to 30% as singletons. The sample was PBMCs. The source of these receptors is a human donor in good health (CMV status not recorded). Some clones in this sample may be carry-over from other donors' samples.

This clonotype has more than one count but fewer than ten. The chain has TRBV7-6 and TRBJ1-5; TRBD1 matches at 8 bases. The trim removed 5 bases at V and 5 bases at J, leaving 11 bases unmatched. This CDR3 spans 16 amino acids. Germline V CDR1 and CDR2: SGHVS, FNYEAQ. CDR3 in DNA: TGTGCCAGCAGCCCCGGTATCGTGACAGGGGATCAGCCCCAGCATTTT. It is translated as CASSPGIVTGDQPQHF.

V gene TRBV2 combines with J gene TRBJ2-2; D gene ambiguous. V dropped 6 bases and J dropped 4 bases, with 9 bases sitting between them. The CDR3 totals 13 residues. Germline CDR1 SNHLY, CDR2 FYNNEI. In nucleotides, the CDR3 is TGTGCCAGCAGCCTGACATCCACCGGGGAGCTGTTTTTT. This codes for CASSLTSTGELFF.

The J gene is TRBJ2-5, the V gene TRBV7-9; D perhaps matches TRBD1 (7 bases). The CDR3 sequence is 17 residues long. V was pared by 5 bases and J by 4 bases, with 23 bases between. Germline V gene lookup returns CDR1 SEHNR and CDR2 FQNEAQ (reference sequence). CDR3 nucleotide sequence: TGTGCCAGCAGCCTACCCCGTGGAGGGGGCGCGTTAGAGACCCAGTACTTC. Amino acid sequence: CASSLPRGGGALETQYF.

This clonotype was seen many times. The genes are TRBV7-6 and TRBJ2-7; 7 bases are shared with TRBD2. The CDR3 consists of 14 residues. Trimming at V came to 6 bases and at J to 2 bases, leaving 7 bases not matched to a gene. The V gene's germline CDR1 is SGHVS and CDR2 FNYEAQ. CDR3 region: CASSLGGETYEQYF. In nucleotides, the CDR3 is TGTGCCAGCAGTCTGGGGGGGGAGACCTACGAGCAGTACTTC. Drawing the rest from reference TRBV7-6 and TRBJ2-7, the complete variable domain is GAGVSQSPRYKVTKRGQDVALRCDPISGHVSLYWYRQALGQGPEFLTYFNYEAQQDKSGLPNDRFSAERPEGSISTLTIQRTEQRDSAMYRCASSLGGETYEQYFGPGTRLTVT.

This clonotype was seen only a few times. The chain joins TRBV7-9 to TRBJ1-1; perhaps TRBD1 as D (5 bases). The V end was cut by 4 bases, the J end by 6 bases, with 18 bases between. The CDR3 contains 15 residues. Germline CDR1 reads SEHNR; CDR2 reads FQNEAQ (reference sequence). For the CDR3, the DNA is TGTGCCAGCAGCTATAGGGGCAGGGATGGCGCTGAAGCTTTCTTT. Protein sequence: CASSYRGRDGAEAFF. Using reference TRBV7-9 and TRBJ1-1 for the parts outside the CDR3, the full variable domain is DTGVSQNPRHKITKRGQNVTFRCDPISEHNRLYWYRQTLGQGPEFLTYFQNEAQLEKSRLLSDRFSAERPKGSFSTLEIQRTEQGDSAMYLCASSYRGRDGAEAFFGQGTRLTVV.

This rearrangement joins TRBV28 to TRBJ2-1, with D possibly called TRBD1 or TRBD2 (6 bases each). CDR3 length: 17 residues. V lost 6 bases and J lost 4, with 22 bases in between. Germline lookup yields CDR1 MDHEN and CDR2 SYDVKM. This CDR3 is CASSPGARGRGYNEQFF. The DNA of the CDR3 is TGTGCCAGCAGCCCGGGGGCCCGGGGAAGGGGTTACAATGAGCAGTTCTTC. The complete variable domain, with remaining parts taken from reference TRBV28 and TRBJ2-1, reads DVKVTQSSRYLVKRTGEKVFLECVQDMDHENMFWYRQDPGLGLRLIYFSYDVKMKEKGDIPEGYSVSREKKERFSLILESASTNQTSMYLCASSPGARGRGYNEQFFGPGTRLTVL.

In its sample, this clonotype was seen a few times. The J gene is TRBJ2-7, the V gene TRBV9; a possible D gene is TRBD1 (5 bases). Trimming cost V 0 bases and J 4 bases, with 14 bases left between them. The V gene's germline CDR1 is SGDLS and CDR2 YYNGEE. This CDR3 comprises 15 residues. The CDR3 coding sequence is TGTGCCAGCAGCGTAGGGACAAAGAGCTTGTACGAGCAGTACTTC. This translates into CASSVGTKSLYEQYF.

The J gene is TRBJ1-5, the V gene TRBV12-3 or TRBV12-4, with no clear D. This CDR3 is built from 15 residues. V lost 8 bases to trimming and J lost 4 bases, with 18 bases between them. CDR3 loop: CASAGRGFGNQPQHF. The CDR3 DNA reads TGTGCCAGCGCGGGCCGCGGATTCGGAAATCAGCCCCAGCATTTT.

V gene TRBV18 combines with J gene TRBJ1-5; perhaps TRBD1 as D (5 bases). The V gene's germline CDR1 is KGHSH and CDR2 LQKENI. The CDR3 totals 13 residues. Trimming cost V 4 bases and J 4 bases, with 8 bases left between them. The DNA for the CDR3 is TGTGCCAGCTCACAGACAGTTAATCAGCCCCAGCATTTT. It translates to CASSQTVNQPQHF. The whole variable domain, filled in from reference TRBV18 and TRBJ1-5, reads NAGVMQNPRHLVRRRGQEARLRCSPMKGHSHVYWYRQLPEEGLKFMVYLQKENIIDESGMPKERFSAEFPKEGPSILRIQQVVRGDSAAYFCASSQTVNQPQHFGDGTRLSIL.

This clonotype was detected only a few times. The CDR3 loop reads CASSRTPAETQYF. The CDR3 DNA is TGCGCCAGCAGTCGGACCCCAGCGGAGACCCAGTACTTC. This chain joins TRBV5-1 and TRBJ2-5; the D is unclear. Trimming cost V 5 bases and J 5 bases, with 13 bases left between them. The CDR3 consists of 13 residues. In germline, CDR1 is SGHRS, CDR2 YFSETQ.

In its sample, this clonotype was seen many times. The chain couples TRBV7-2 to TRBJ1-4; 8 positions match TRBD1. This CDR3 is 16 amino acids long. With 5 bases clipped from V and 4 bases from J, the junction kept 9 bases outside the gene matches. Germline V CDR1 and CDR2: SGHTA, FQGNSA. The CDR3, as DNA: TGTGCCAGCAGCCCCCACGGACAGGGTTTTAATGAAAAACTGTTTTTT. Encoded protein: CASSPHGQGFNEKLFF. Full variable domain (rest looked up from reference TRBV7-2 and TRBJ1-4): GAGVSQSPSNKVTEKGKDVELRCDPISGHTALYWYRQSLGQGLEFLIYFQGNSAPDKSGLPSDRFSAERTGGSVSTLTIQRTQQEDSAVYLCASSPHGQGFNEKLFFGSGTQLSVL.

The V gene is TRBV15, the J gene TRBJ2-3; 7 bases line up with TRBD2. Germline V gives CDR1 LNHNV, CDR2 YYDKDF (reference sequence). The CDR3 length is 17 residues. Trimming cost V 3 bases and J 0 bases; bases outside gene matches: 9. The CDR3 sequence is CATSSPSRETSTDTQYF. CDR3 DNA: TGTGCCACCAGCAGCCCCTCGCGGGAGACTAGCACAGATACGCAGTATTTT.

CDR3 bases: TGTGCCAGCAGTGAATACTTGACAGGAGATACGCAGTATTTT. Its protein product is CASSEYLTGDTQYF. The rearrangement links TRBV25-1 to TRBJ2-3, with D maybe TRBD1 (6 bases). The CDR3 loop spans 14 amino acids. The V end was cut by 0 bases, the J end by 5 bases, with 9 bases between. In germline, CDR1 is MGHDK, CDR2 SYGVNS. The variable domain in full, with the rest retrieved from reference TRBV25-1 and TRBJ2-3, is EADIYQTPRYLVIGTGKKITLECSQTMGHDKMYWYQQDPGMELHLIHYSYGVNSTEKGDLSSESTVSRIRTEHFPLTLESARPSHTSQYLCASSEYLTGDTQYFGPGTRLTVL.

The rearrangement joins TRBV11-2 to TRBJ2-7; D is possibly TRBD1 or TRBD2 (5 bases each). CDR1 and CDR2 (germline): SGHAT, FQNNGV. This CDR3 is built from 11 residues. V was cut by 3 bases and J by 10 bases, with 10 bases left in between. CDR3: CASSFGALQYF. The CDR3 bases are TGTGCCAGCAGCTTCGGGGCGCTCCAGTACTTC.

The J gene is TRBJ2-1, the V gene TRBV7-2, with D unclear. The V end lost 0 bases, the J end lost 6 bases, and 15 bases lay between the germline ends. The length of the CDR3 is 16 residues. Germline V gene sequence: CDR1 SGHTA, CDR2 FQGNSA. As DNA, the CDR3 is TGTGCCAGCAGCTTAGCAGGGCCTACACCCGGCAATGAGCAGTTCTTC. Translating it yields CASSLAGPTPGNEQFF. Based on the CDR3 plus reference TRBV7-2 and TRBJ2-1, the full variable domain is GAGVSQSPSNKVTEKGKDVELRCDPISGHTALYWYRQSLGQGLEFLIYFQGNSAPDKSGLPSDRFSAERTGGSVSTLTIQRTQQEDSAVYLCASSLAGPTPGNEQFFGPGTRLTVL.

The V gene is TRBV12-3 or TRBV12-4, the J gene TRBJ2-1, with D unresolved. This CDR3 is built from 11 residues. V lost 7 bases, J lost 10 bases, and 11 bases lay in between. The CDR3 DNA is TGTGCCAGCATCCAAGAATCCGAGCAGTTCTTC. Amino acids: CASIQESEQFF.

The chain uses TRBV6-5 and TRBJ1-4; tentative D call: TRBD1 (5 bases). There are 17 residues in the CDR3. V was cut by 2 bases and J by 0 bases, with 13 bases left in between. The germline CDR1 and CDR2 sequences are MNHEY and SVGAGI. CDR3 nucleotide sequence: TGTGCCAGCAGTTACGACTGGGACGGTGCAACTAATGAAAAACTGTTTTTT. Translated: CASSYDWDGATNEKLFF.

This clonotype was observed at least ten times. The V and J genes are TRBV12-3 or TRBV12-4 and TRBJ2-1, with D maybe TRBD2 (6 bases). V was trimmed by 4 bases and J by 16 bases, leaving 14 bases between them. This CDR3 spans 11 amino acids. CDR3: CASSSTSFLFF. In DNA, the CDR3 is TGTGCCAGCAGTTCCACTAGCTTTCTATTCTTC.

This clonotype showed up just a few times. The V gene is TRBV5-1, the J gene TRBJ2-1; TRBD2 matches at 11 bases. This CDR3 has 16 residues. CDR1 is SGHRS and CDR2 is YFSETQ in the germline V gene. Unmatched junction bases numbered 9, after V lost 4 bases and J lost 6 bases. CDR3 residues: CASSDPSGGQTNEQFF. CDR3 nucleotide sequence: TGCGCCAGCAGCGATCCTAGCGGGGGGCAGACCAATGAGCAGTTCTTC.

The chain combines TRBV6-2 or TRBV6-3 with TRBJ2-3, with a weak D call TRBD2 (7 bases). The germline V and J ends were trimmed by 5 bases and 8 bases, with 23 bases remaining between them. This CDR3 region has 16 residues. Germline V lookup: CDR1 MNHEY, CDR2 SVGEGT. This CDR3 reads CASSPLGAGESSTQYF. Written as DNA, the CDR3 is TGTGCCAGCAGTCCTTTGGGGGCGGGAGAATCATCTACGCAGTATTTT.

The CDR3 DNA follows: TGTGCCAGTGTCCGGGACACCCAAGAGACCCAGTACTTC. Protein sequence: CASVRDTQETQYF. The chain links TRBV12-3 or TRBV12-4 to TRBJ2-5, with a tentative D call TRBD1 (6 bases). V lost 9 bases and J 1 base, leaving 12 bases between the germline ends. The CDR3 has 13 amino acids.

This clonotype has a count of ten or more. The chain is built from TRBV7-2 and TRBJ1-1; D is unclear. Germline V gene data show CDR1 as SGHTA and CDR2 as FQGNSA. V lost 6 bases, J lost 1 base, and 12 bases lay in between. The CDR3 has 14 residues. The CDR3 here is CASSFDGQNTEAFF. The CDR3 DNA is TGTGCCAGCAGTTTTGACGGTCAGAACACTGAAGCTTTCTTT.

The chain joins TRBV29-1 to TRBJ1-2, with a possible D match to TRBD1 (5 bases). Germline V lookup: CDR1 SQVTM, CDR2 ANQGSEA. CDR3 length: 11 amino acids. Trimming took off 6 bases at V and 4 bases at J, with 9 bases between the two ends. The CDR3: CSVNQGYGYTF. The CDR3 nucleotides are TGCAGCGTCAACCAGGGCTATGGCTACACCTTC.

This clonotype turned up a few times. The genes are TRBV7-3 and TRBJ2-1; 9 bases agree with TRBD1. The V segment lost 1 base and the J segment 2 bases; nucleotides outside the gene matches: 3. The CDR3 loop spans 16 amino acids. Germline CDR1 SGHTA, CDR2 FQGTGA. This chain's CDR3 is CASSLRTGVTYNEQFF. For the CDR3, the DNA is TGTGCCAGCAGCTTAAGGACAGGGGTCACCTACAATGAGCAGTTCTTC.

This clonotype has only a few counts. V gene TRBV29-1 combines with J gene TRBJ2-2; D might be TRBD1 or TRBD2, each matching 5 bases. Trimming cost V 6 bases and J 5 bases, with 13 bases left between them. The CDR3 is 13 residues long. The germline CDR1 and CDR2 sequences are SQVTM and ANQGSEA. The CDR3 nucleotides read TGCAGCGTGTGGGCAGGGAGAACCGGGGAGCTGTTTTTT. Translating it yields CSVWAGRTGELFF.

The chain is built from TRBV25-1 and TRBJ2-1, with D possibly being TRBD2 (7 bases). V was cut by 6 bases and J by 9 bases, with 15 bases left in between. Germline-derived CDR1 and CDR2 are MGHDK and SYGVNS. This CDR3 contains 13 residues. The CDR3 loop reads CASRQPRGGEQFF. For the CDR3, the DNA is TGTGCCAGCAGACAACCTAGGGGGGGTGAGCAGTTCTTC. The complete variable domain, with remaining parts taken from reference TRBV25-1 and TRBJ2-1, reads EADIYQTPRYLVIGTGKKITLECSQTMGHDKMYWYQQDPGMELHLIHYSYGVNSTEKGDLSSESTVSRIRTEHFPLTLESARPSHTSQYLCASRQPRGGEQFFGPGTRLTVL.

The table lists this clonotype with a few counts. This chain's CDR3 is CASPGGSNTEAFF. The CDR3 DNA sequence: TGTGCCAGCCCAGGGGGTTCGAACACTGAAGCTTTCTTT. The V gene is TRBV28, the J gene TRBJ1-1, with 7 positions matching TRBD1. CDR1 and CDR2 (germline): MDHEN, SYDVKM. This CDR3 contains 13 residues. Trimming took 8 bases from V and 1 from J; bases not matched to a gene: 4.

This clonotype was picked up a small number of times. The chain recombines TRBV15 with TRBJ2-5; perhaps TRBD1 as D (6 bases). Germline assignment: CDR1 LNHNV and CDR2 YYDKDF (reference sequence). Trimming stripped 3 bases from V and 5 bases from J, with 13 bases between. The CDR3 runs to 14 residues. The CDR3 spells CATSSTGSWETQYF. CDR3 bases: TGTGCCACCAGCAGCACAGGGAGCTGGGAGACCCAGTACTTC.

In this sample, this clonotype turned up many times. The chain is built from TRBV7-2 and TRBJ2-7; 9 bases align to TRBD1. Unmatched junction bases numbered 7, after V lost 5 bases and J lost 2 bases. Germline CDR1 reads SGHTA; CDR2 reads FQGNSA. The CDR3 has 15 amino acids. The CDR3 coding sequence is TGTGCCAGCAGCCCCACGGGACAGGGAGCCTACGAGCAGTACTTC. This translates into CASSPTGQGAYEQYF.